These 3 T cell receptor beta chains came from one sample sequenced in a study of shared clonotypes between healthy human individuals. Using immunoSEQ multiplex PCR, the repertoire was profiled, and TCRdb retains in-frame clones only, with some absent. The sample holds about 1.1 million clones, around 77% seen once. The sequencing sample was made of memory CD4+ T cells from PBMCs. Indicated subset: CD45RA-negative fraction. The receptors here all came from a man aged 18 to 35 in good health. Some clones in this sample may be carry-over from other donors' samples.

V gene TRBV18 combines with J gene TRBJ1-2; weak D call: TRBD1 (6 bases). Looked up from germline, CDR1 is KGHSH and CDR2 is LQKENI. Trimming took 5 bases from V and 3 from J, leaving 16 bases between them. The CDR3 is 15 amino acids. The DNA for the CDR3 is TGTGCCAGCTCAACAAACCTACAGGGTGACTATGGCTACACCTTC. Amino acid sequence: CASSTNLQGDYGYTF. The full variable domain, rest sourced from reference TRBV18 and TRBJ1-2, is NAGVMQNPRHLVRRRGQEARLRCSPMKGHSHVYWYRQLPEEGLKFMVYLQKENIIDESGMPKERFSAEFPKEGPSILRIQQVVRGDSAAYFCASSTNLQGDYGYTFGSGTRLTVV.

The chain recombines TRBV7-2 with TRBJ2-2; D not certain. The V end was cut by 2 bases, the J end by 6 bases, with 4 bases between. The CDR3 totals 12 residues. Per germline, CDR1 SGHTA and CDR2 FQGNSA. In nucleotides, the CDR3 is TGTGCCAGCAGCTTATGGGCCGGGGAGCTGTTTTTT. Translation: CASSLWAGELFF.

This rearrangement joins TRBV6-4 to TRBJ2-7; unclear D gene. CDR1 is MRHNA and CDR2 is SNTAGT in the germline V gene. The CDR3 is made up of 13 amino acids. V was trimmed by 2 bases and J by 4 bases, leaving 9 bases between them. For the CDR3, the DNA is TGTGCCAGCAGTGACAGGCACCCTTACGAGCAGTACTTC. Translation gives CASSDRHPYEQYF.